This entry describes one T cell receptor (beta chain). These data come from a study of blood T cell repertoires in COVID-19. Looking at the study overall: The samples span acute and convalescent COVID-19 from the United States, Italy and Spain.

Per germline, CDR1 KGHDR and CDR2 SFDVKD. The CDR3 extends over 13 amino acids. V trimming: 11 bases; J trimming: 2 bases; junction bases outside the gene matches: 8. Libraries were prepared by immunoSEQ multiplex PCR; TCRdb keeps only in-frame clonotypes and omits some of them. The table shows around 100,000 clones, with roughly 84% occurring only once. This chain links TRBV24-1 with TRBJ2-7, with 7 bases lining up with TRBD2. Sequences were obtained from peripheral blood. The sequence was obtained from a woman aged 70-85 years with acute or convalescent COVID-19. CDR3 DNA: TGTGCCAAGGAGGGAGGGGAACCCTACGAGCAGTACTTC. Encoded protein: CAKEGGEPYEQYF.